This T cell receptor (beta chain) was observed in a study of cytomegalovirus exposure and HLA in healthy donors. Study-wide findings and caveats: Analyzed later, association rates of TCRs varied across HLA loci, with DRB1 most and HLA-C fewest.

This PCR relied on a set of 60 Vbeta primers and 13 Jbeta primers. Methods used by the authors: Counted up in a later analysis, unique TCR beta chains came to some 82 million, with around 9.9 million shared. Profiling relied on immunoSEQ multiplex PCR, and the TCRdb table lists in-frame clones only, not all of them. V, J and clone size derive from that table, while D and trimming were established from the DNA sequence. The sample includes 150,000 to 200,000 clones, roughly 84% of them seen just once. Notes on this clone: What it recognizes is unknown.

The CDR3 has 15 residues. J was trimmed by 5 bases and V by 0 bases; bases with no gene match: 7. Looked up from germline, CDR1 is MNHEY and CDR2 is SMNVEV (reference sequence). The chain is built from TRBV27 and TRBJ2-7, with 7 nucleotides matching TRBD1. The receptor comes from a boy aged 10-17 years in good health and CMV-seronegative. Input material: PBMCs. The CDR3 protein is CASSLSTGVVHEQYF. The CDR3, as DNA: TGTGCCAGCAGTTTATCCACAGGGGTAGTCCACGAGCAGTACTTC.